Each of the 21 T cell receptor beta chains below was sequenced from the same sample in a study of beta chain features in type 1 diabetes. As every portion of the isolated RNA was reverse transcribed, the sequencing read expressed TCRB transcripts. Measured with immunoSEQ multiplex PCR; TCRdb has only the in-frame clones, and not every one. The sample yields 620,000 or so clones, around 16% seen once. Sequencing was done on a sample of naive CD4+ T cells from blood. The receptors shown here come from a man aged 18 to 35 in good health.

This chain connects TRBV30 to TRBJ1-2; TRBD1 matches 9 bases. This CDR3 contains 14 residues. The ends lost 3 bases at V and 3 bases at J; junction bases unmatched: 5. Germline assignment: CDR1 GTSNPN and CDR2 SVGIG (reference sequence). CDR3 protein: CAWRGDRGDYGYTF. In DNA form, the CDR3 reads TGTGCCTGGAGGGGAGACAGGGGGGACTATGGCTACACCTTC.

The chain links TRBV28 to TRBJ2-7; tentatively, D is TRBD1 or TRBD2 (6 bases each). The CDR3 runs to 14 residues. V lost 5 bases to trimming and J lost 6 bases, with 17 bases between them. Germline values: CDR1 MDHEN, CDR2 SYDVKM. The CDR3 region has the DNA TGTGCCAGCAGTCAGCACAGGGACTCGGGCGAGCAGTACTTC. Translation: CASSQHRDSGEQYF.

The chain carries TRBV4-1 and TRBJ1-1; no clear D. The CDR3 has 13 residues. Germline V gives CDR1 MGHRA, CDR2 YSYEKL. Trimming left V 2 bases short and J 5 bases short, with 9 bases between. The CDR3, as DNA: TGCGCCAGCAGCCAACCTTTAAATACTGAAGCTTTCTTT. Encoded protein: CASSQPLNTEAFF.

This clone was counted a few times. The chain combines TRBV9 with TRBJ2-3, with TRBD2 matching 7 bases. Unmatched junction bases numbered 12, after V lost 2 bases and J lost 0 bases. CDR1 and CDR2 (germline): SGDLS, YYNGEE. CDR3 length: 18 residues. CDR3 nucleotide sequence: TGTGCCAGCAGCGTGAGACACCTAGCGGAGTCTAGCACAGATACGCAGTATTTT. Amino acid sequence: CASSVRHLAESSTDTQYF.

The chain uses TRBV5-1 and TRBJ2-1; D ambiguous. Trimming took 2 bases from V and 10 from J, leaving 13 bases between them. Germline loops: CDR1 SGHRS, CDR2 YFSETQ. The CDR3 is 13 amino acids. The CDR3 is CASSFGGVQEQFF. For the CDR3, the DNA is TGCGCCAGCAGCTTTGGCGGCGTGCAGGAGCAGTTCTTC.

This clone appeared a few times. The genes are TRBV30 and TRBJ2-1; TRBD1 agrees at 8 bases. This CDR3 has 13 residues. Germline CDR1 reads GTSNPN; CDR2 reads SVGIG (reference sequence). V lost 3 bases and J lost 2; bases outside the gene matches: 0. The CDR3 is CAWRTGAYNEQFF. The CDR3 DNA is TGTGCCTGGAGGACAGGGGCCTACAATGAGCAGTTCTTC.

This chain uses TRBV28 with TRBJ2-5; no reliable D call. With the DNA end fitting TRBJ2-7 better, the J assignment may be wrong. The CDR3 totals 12 residues. Looked up from germline, CDR1 is MDHEN and CDR2 is SYDVKM. The CDR3 DNA follows: TGTGCCAGCAGTTTAGGGGACTACGAGCAGTACTTC. Protein sequence: CASSLGDYEQYF.

CDR3 bases: TGTGCCAGCAGTTACTCCCCGTCTAAGCGGTCCTACGAGCAGTACTTC. This translates into CASSYSPSKRSYEQYF. The J gene is TRBJ2-7, the V gene TRBV6-5, with D maybe TRBD2 (5 bases). The CDR3 spans 16 residues. The V gene's germline CDR1 is MNHEY and CDR2 SVGAGI. V was cut by 0 bases and J by 1 base, with 13 bases left in between.

This clone was counted between two and nine times. The chain couples TRBV29-1 to TRBJ2-5, with D tentatively TRBD1 (5 bases). The J call may be mistaken, given a closer DNA end match to TRBJ2-7. CDR1 SQVTM and CDR2 ANQGSEA come from the germline V gene. This CDR3 is 14 amino acids long. In DNA, the CDR3 is TGCAGCGTTGAAGATCTTCAGGGCGCCCACGAGCAGTACTTC. Translated: CSVEDLQGAHEQYF.

Remarks on this clone: The identical CDR3 is also encoded by other nucleotide sequences in the sample. The CDR3 DNA reads as TGTGCCAGCAGTTCACGGGGTGGACCCCAGCATTTT. This sequence encodes CASSSRGGPQHF. This chain connects TRBV27 to TRBJ1-5; D unclear. CDR1 is MNHEY and CDR2 is SMNVEV in the germline V gene (reference sequence). The CDR3 loop spans 12 amino acids. Trimming stripped 4 bases from V and 10 bases from J, with 11 bases between.

A few counts support this clone. The chain carries TRBV28 and TRBJ2-7; a weak D match, TRBD1 (5 bases). The V gene lost 3 bases and the J gene lost 7 bases, with 22 bases spanning the gap. The CDR3 contains 16 residues. Germline-derived CDR1 and CDR2 are MDHEN and SYDVKM. The CDR3 loop is CASSFRVKQEHTEQYF. CDR3 DNA sequence: TGTGCCAGCAGTTTCAGGGTTAAGCAGGAACATACGGAGCAGTACTTC.

The chain recombines TRBV6-5 with TRBJ2-2; D unresolved. Trimming took off 10 bases at V and 1 base at J, with 10 bases between the two ends. There are 13 residues in the CDR3. Germline-derived CDR1 and CDR2 are MNHEY and SVGAGI. The CDR3 protein is CATRLKNTGELFF. The CDR3 coding sequence is TGTGCCACCCGACTGAAGAACACCGGGGAGCTGTTTTTT.

The chain is built from TRBV19 and TRBJ2-1, with a weak D call TRBD1 (6 bases). The germline V and J ends were trimmed by 5 bases and 2 bases, with 16 bases remaining between them. Germline CDR1 reads LNHDA; CDR2 reads SQIVND (reference sequence). The length of the CDR3 is 16 residues. The CDR3 here is CASSDPTGSPYNEQFF. CDR3 bases: TGTGCCAGTAGTGACCCAACAGGGTCCCCCTACAATGAGCAGTTCTTC.

V gene TRBV18 combines with J gene TRBJ1-1; D remains ambiguous. V shed 1 base and J shed 7 bases, with 10 bases lying between them. Germline CDR1 reads KGHSH; CDR2 reads LQKENI. This CDR3 is 13 amino acids long. This chain's CDR3 is CASSPQVDYEAFF. In DNA form, the CDR3 reads TGTGCCAGCTCACCACAGGTGGATTATGAAGCTTTCTTT.

The rearrangement links TRBV30 to TRBJ1-2; a weak D match, TRBD1 (6 bases). This CDR3 comprises 13 residues. Per the germline V gene, CDR1 is GTSNPN and CDR2 is SVGIG (reference sequence). Trimming took 0 bases from V and 4 from J, leaving 9 bases between them. DNA of the CDR3: TGTGCCTGGAGTGTACCCAGGGGCTATGGCTACACCTTC. It codes for CAWSVPRGYGYTF.

This chain links TRBV7-2 with TRBJ2-7, with 10 positions matching TRBD1. Germline-derived CDR1 and CDR2 are SGHTA and FQGNSA. V shed 4 bases, J shed 0 bases, and the junction held 3 bases outside the gene matches. The CDR3 is 15 amino acids. The CDR3 here is CASSSRTGGSYEQYF. The CDR3 region has the DNA TGTGCCAGCAGCTCGCGGACAGGGGGCTCCTACGAGCAGTACTTC.

This clone was seen a few times. The chain recombines TRBV28 with TRBJ1-1, with TRBD1 matching 9 bases. Germline V CDR1 and CDR2: MDHEN, SYDVKM. CDR3 length: 15 residues. Trimming took 4 bases from V and 4 from J; bases not matched to a gene: 7. This chain's CDR3 is CASSSSGTGSTEAFF. The CDR3 DNA reads TGTGCCAGCAGTTCCTCCGGGACAGGGAGCACTGAAGCTTTCTTT. Using reference TRBV28 and TRBJ1-1 for the parts outside the CDR3, the full variable domain is DVKVTQSSRYLVKRTGEKVFLECVQDMDHENMFWYRQDPGLGLRLIYFSYDVKMKEKGDIPEGYSVSREKKERFSLILESASTNQTSMYLCASSSSGTGSTEAFFGQGTRLTVV.

In this sample, this clone turned up a few times. The chain has TRBV11-2 and TRBJ1-1, with 8 bases that match TRBD1. Germline lookup yields CDR1 SGHAT and CDR2 FQNNGV. The CDR3 is 15 residues long. Trimming at V came to 4 bases and at J to 2 bases, leaving 6 bases not matched to a gene. The CDR3 loop reads CASSSGTGLNTEAFF. The CDR3 DNA sequence: TGTGCCAGCAGCTCCGGGACAGGCCTCAACACTGAAGCTTTCTTT.

The CDR3 sequence is CASSRGLAEQETQYF. The CDR3 region has the DNA TGTGCCAGCAGCAGGGGACTAGCGGAACAAGAGACCCAGTACTTC. The J gene is TRBJ2-5, the V gene TRBV6-6, with 11 bases matching TRBD2. The CDR3 is 15 residues long. V lost 6 bases, J lost 2 bases, and 5 bases stayed unmatched. Germline assignment: CDR1 MNHNY and CDR2 SVGAGI (reference sequence).

This chain links TRBV11-2 with TRBJ1-2; 8 nucleotides agree with TRBD1. The CDR3 has 15 residues. The V segment lost 5 bases and the J segment 1 base; nucleotides outside the gene matches: 6. Looked up from germline, CDR1 is SGHAT and CDR2 is FQNNGV. This CDR3 reads CASSPQGALNYGYTF. The CDR3 bases are TGTGCCAGCAGCCCTCAGGGGGCGCTTAACTATGGCTACACCTTC.

The rearrangement links TRBV4-3 to TRBJ2-1; TRBD2 aligns across 8 bases. V was pared by 1 base and J by 1 base, with 6 bases of the junction left unmatched. Germline CDR1 is LGHNA and CDR2 is YSLEER. CDR3 size: 17 residues. The CDR3 protein is CASSQGHSGRSYNEQFF. CDR3 bases: TGCGCCAGCAGCCAAGGACACAGCGGGAGATCCTACAATGAGCAGTTCTTC.